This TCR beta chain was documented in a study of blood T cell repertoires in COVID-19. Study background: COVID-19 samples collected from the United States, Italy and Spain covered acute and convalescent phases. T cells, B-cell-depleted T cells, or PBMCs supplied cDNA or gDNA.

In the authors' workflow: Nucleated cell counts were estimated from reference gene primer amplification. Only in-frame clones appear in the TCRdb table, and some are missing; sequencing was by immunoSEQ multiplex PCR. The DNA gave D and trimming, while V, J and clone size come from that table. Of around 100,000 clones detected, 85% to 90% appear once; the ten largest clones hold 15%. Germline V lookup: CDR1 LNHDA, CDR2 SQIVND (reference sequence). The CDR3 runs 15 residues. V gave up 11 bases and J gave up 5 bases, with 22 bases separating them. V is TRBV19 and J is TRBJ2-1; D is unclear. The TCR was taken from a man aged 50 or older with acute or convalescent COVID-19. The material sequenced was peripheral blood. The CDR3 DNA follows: TGTGCCTCCAGCCCCGACTTCCCCACCAACAATGAGCAGTTCTTC. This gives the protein CASSPDFPTNNEQFF.